These T cell receptor beta chains were read from a single sample in a study of T cells after yellow fever vaccination. TCRdb re-derived calls from the 5' RACE reads in MiXCR, one entry per CDR3 protein. Found here are over 250,000 distinct CDR3 sequences, about 5.2% of them singletons; the top ten hold roughly 3%. Specimen: CD4+ T cells sorted from PBMCs, collected on the day of the yellow fever booster vaccination. The receptors here all came from a man between 18 and 29 years old who received the YFV17D yellow fever vaccine. Both conserved end residues are part of each CDR3. Fields, in order: D gene, clone size, V gene, J gene, CDR3 DNA, CDR3 protein. A D gene is named only where the DNA matches it firmly. Some rows have no size entry. The others give once, few or many, or a class for an expanded clone.

>-|-|TRBV12-3/TRBV12-4|TRBJ2-3
TGTGCCAGCAGTTTAGGCCCAGGGCCCACAGATACGCAGTATTTT
CASSLGPGPTDTQYF
>-|many|TRBV5-1|TRBJ2-5
TGCGCCAGCAGCTCGTCCAGGGGTGGGGAGACCCAGTACTTC
CASSSSRGGETQYF
>-|few|TRBV7-2|TRBJ1-2
TGTGCCAGCAGCGTCAATAACTATGGCTACACCTTC
CASSVNNYGYTF
>TRBD2|few|TRBV7-2|TRBJ2-5
TGTGCCAGCAGCTTATCGTCTAGCGGGGGGGTACAAGAGACCCAGTACTTC
CASSLSSSGGVQETQYF
>-|few|TRBV9|TRBJ1-2
TGTGCCAGCAGCGTAGGGTCCGACAGTAACTATGGCTACACCTTC
CASSVGSDSNYGYTF
>-|few|TRBV23-1|TRBJ2-3
TGCGCCAGCTGGGACAGCACAGATACGCAGTATTTT
CASWDSTDTQYF
>TRBD1|-|TRBV10-3|TRBJ1-1
TGTGCCATCAGTCCGCAGGGGGTTAGGCACACTGAAGCTTTCTTT
CAISPQGVRHTEAFF
>-|many|TRBV12-3/TRBV12-4|TRBJ2-1
TGTGCCAGCAGCGGGGGGCGCAACAATGAGCAGTTCTTC
CASSGGRNNEQFF
>-|few|TRBV6-5|TRBJ1-4
TGTGCCAGCACCCCGGGACTCCTCGCCGGTGAAAAACTGTTTTTT
CASTPGLLAGEKLFF
>-|many|TRBV7-2|TRBJ2-7
TGTGCCAGCAGCCAGGGGTCGAGCTCCTACGAGCAGTACTTC
CASSQGSSSYEQYF
>TRBD1|few|TRBV12-3/TRBV12-4|TRBJ1-6
TGTGCCAGCAGTCAGGGGGGAACCTATAATTCACCCCTCCACTTT
CASSQGGTYNSPLHF
>-|-|TRBV4-2|TRBJ2-3
TGTGCCAGCAGCCAGACGACAGGACCCTCAGGCACAGATACGCAGTATTTT
CASSQTTGPSGTDTQYF
>TRBD2|many|TRBV5-1|TRBJ2-1
TGCGCCAGCAGCTTGGTTTGGCGGGGGGCCGGCAATGAGCAGTTCTTC
CASSLVWRGAGNEQFF
>-|few|TRBV19|TRBJ2-7
TGTGCCAGTAGTTCTGGGACTTGGGTTGACGAGCAGTACTTC
CASSSGTWVDEQYF
>-|few|TRBV5-1|TRBJ1-3
TGCGCCAGCAGCGGCGGATGGGGCAGGGGCTCTGGAAACACCATATATTTT
CASSGGWGRGSGNTIYF
>-|many|TRBV6-5|TRBJ1-1
TGTGCCAGCAGTTACTCAGGGGGAGGCGACACTGAAGCTTTCTTT
CASSYSGGGDTEAFF
>TRBD2|many|TRBV20-1|TRBJ2-3
TGCAGTGTCCGGGCCCCTAGCGGGGGGATCACAGATACGCAGTATTTT
CSVRAPSGGITDTQYF
>-|-|TRBV12-3/TRBV12-4|TRBJ1-2
TGTGCCAGCAGCACCCGGGTACGGCGGGGGTCTGGCTACACCTTC
CASSTRVRRGSGYTF
>-|-|TRBV9|TRBJ1-6
TGTGCCAGCAGCGTAGAGGGGAGGAGGGATTCACCCCTCCACTTT
CASSVEGRRDSPLHF
>TRBD1|many|TRBV4-1|TRBJ2-7
TGCGCCAGCAGCCATCCAGGTCGGGACAGGGGGATTGCGCAGTACTTC
CASSHPGRDRGIAQYF
>TRBD2|-|TRBV5-1|TRBJ2-1
TGCGCCAGCAGCTTGACGGGGGGACGCTACAATGAGCAGTTCTTC
CASSLTGGRYNEQFF
>TRBD2|-|TRBV5-1|TRBJ2-5
TGCGCCAGCAGCCTGGGACTAGCGGGCGATGAGACCCAGTACTTC
CASSLGLAGDETQYF
>TRBD2|few|TRBV3-1|TRBJ2-3
TGTGCCAGCAGCCAATTAGCGGGGGGATACACAGATACGCAGTATTTT
CASSQLAGGYTDTQYF
>-|few|TRBV6-5|TRBJ1-4
TGTGCCGTGGGGAAGGGGCCGGGTGAAAAACTGTTTTTT
CAVGKGPGEKLFF
>-|many|TRBV10-2|TRBJ2-5
TGCGCCAGCAGTGAGGCGGCCGGGACACGGCAAGAGACCCAGTACTTC
CASSEAAGTRQETQYF
>-|many|TRBV6-5|TRBJ2-3
TGTGCCAGCAGTCTGGGGCCATACACAGATACGCAGTATTTT
CASSLGPYTDTQYF
>-|-|TRBV6-2/TRBV6-3|TRBJ2-2
TGTGCCAGCAGTTACTCGAACCCCACCGGGGAGCTGTTTTTT
CASSYSNPTGELFF
>-|-|TRBV5-1|TRBJ2-1
TGCGCCAGCAGCCAAGACGGGGGAACCTACAATGAGCAGTTCTTC
CASSQDGGTYNEQFF
>-|few|TRBV5-5|TRBJ2-1
TGTGCCAGCAGCTTGTTGGGTGGCCTCTACAATGAGCAGTTCTTC
CASSLLGGLYNEQFF
>-|few|TRBV9|TRBJ1-2
TGTGCCAGCAGCACCTTTCAGTCTAACTATGGCTACACCTTC
CASSTFQSNYGYTF
>-|-|TRBV12-3/TRBV12-4|TRBJ1-5
TGTGCCAGCAGTCTCCACAGGACCCAGCATTTT
CASSLHRTQHF
>-|many|TRBV9|TRBJ2-1
TGTGCCAGCAGCGTAGCATGGATCTGGGATGAGCAGTTCTTC
CASSVAWIWDEQFF
>TRBD1|-|TRBV5-1|TRBJ1-1
TGCGCCAGCCGCCCAGGGACAGGACTCATGAACACTGAAGCTTTCTTT
CASRPGTGLMNTEAFF
>TRBD2|many|TRBV2|TRBJ2-3
TGTGCCAGCGGGCAGGAGCGGGAAAGCACAGATACGCAGTATTTT
CASGQERESTDTQYF
>TRBD1|-|TRBV20-1|TRBJ1-6
TGCAGTGCACCCGGACAGGGGCTGATTAATTCACCCCTCCACTTT
CSAPGQGLINSPLHF
>-|-|TRBV5-8|TRBJ1-1
TGTGCCAGCAGCTCTCAGGGTGGTGGGAACACTGAAGCTTTCTTT
CASSSQGGGNTEAFF
>TRBD1|-|TRBV11-2|TRBJ1-1
TGTGCCAGCAGCCAGATACAGGGGCCGACTGAAGCTTTCTTT
CASSQIQGPTEAFF
>TRBD1|few|TRBV29-1|TRBJ1-5
TGCAGCGTCATGACAGGGCCCAATCAGCCCCAGCATTTT
CSVMTGPNQPQHF
>-|few|TRBV18|TRBJ2-7
TGTGCCAGCTCACCACTCGGGCGGCAGGGGCGGGACGAGCAGTACTTC
CASSPLGRQGRDEQYF
>-|-|TRBV2|TRBJ2-3
TGTGCCAGAGGAAGGGGATATACGCAGTATTTT
CARGRGYTQYF
>-|few|TRBV29-1|TRBJ1-2
TGCAGCGTAGCCCAGAGGGGCAAGTATGGCTACACCTTC
CSVAQRGKYGYTF
>-|-|TRBV6-5|TRBJ1-2
TGTGCCAGCAGTTACTCCCGAAACTATGGCTACACCTTC
CASSYSRNYGYTF
>-|many|TRBV7-2|TRBJ2-3
TGTGCCAGCAGCCTGTCTGACGGGGGCGATACGCAGTATTTT
CASSLSDGGDTQYF
>-|-|TRBV6-5|TRBJ1-3
TGTGCCAGCATGCGAGGCTTCTCTGGAAACACCATATATTTT
CASMRGFSGNTIYF
>-|many|TRBV3-1|TRBJ1-2
TGTGCCAGCAGCCAGGGGAATGGCGGCTACACCTTC
CASSQGNGGYTF
>-|-|TRBV21-1|TRBJ2-7
TGTGCCAGTAACGGGGCGACAGGATTGAGCTCCTACGAGCAGTACTTC
CASNGATGLSSYEQYF
>-|many|TRBV12-5|TRBJ2-3
TGTGCTAGTGGTTTGGTCGTGAGCACTAGCACAGATACGCAGTATTTT
CASGLVVSTSTDTQYF
>-|few|TRBV15|TRBJ2-7
TGTGCCACCAGCCCAGATCTGGCCTACGAGCAGTACTTC
CATSPDLAYEQYF
>-|many|TRBV20-1|TRBJ1-2
TGCAGTGCTAGAGGCCAGGGAGGGGGATTCTATGGCTACACCTTC
CSARGQGGGFYGYTF
>-|many|TRBV7-2|TRBJ2-3
TGTGCCAGCAGCTTAGACGGGGGTCTCCACCCTGATACGCAGTATTTT
CASSLDGGLHPDTQYF
>TRBD1|many|TRBV5-1|TRBJ2-5
TGCGCCAGCAGCTTCGGGACAGGGGCGCCTGGGACCCAGTACTTC
CASSFGTGAPGTQYF
>-|-|TRBV7-2|TRBJ2-1
TGTGCCAGCAGCTTCTTCCCCGGGGATGAGCAGTTCTTC
CASSFFPGDEQFF